Listed here is a single TCR beta chain. Its antigen is undetermined. Trimming shortened V by 2 bases and J by 7 bases, and 15 bases separated the two germline ends. This CDR3 region has 16 residues. Germline-derived CDR1 and CDR2 are SGHTA and FQGTGA. TCRdb recomputed calls from the reads with MiXCR, one row per CDR3 protein. The table has approximately 730,000 distinct CDR3 sequences, just under 30% seen once. This sample is drawn from a study of T cell repertoires in cytomegalovirus infection. Study-level background: An indication of both CMV infection and matching HLA type came from public TCR beta signatures.

The clonotype originates from a human donor in good health (CMV status not recorded). Some clones in this sample may be carry-over from other donors' samples. The source material was cultured CD8+ T cells from PBMCs, sampled from culture after CMV antigen stimulation. The gene calls are TRBV7-3 and TRBJ1-6, with D unclear. CDR3 coding DNA: TGTGCCAGCAGCTTAGGACCCGGGATGCCCAATTCACCCCTCCACTTT. Translation gives CASSLGPGMPNSPLHF.